This is a list of T cell receptor beta chains from one sample in a study of T cells in Graves' hyperthyroidism and ophthalmopathy. TCRdb analysed the multiplex PCR reads with MiXCR anew, one entry per CDR3 protein. The data hold 250,000 to 300,000 distinct CDR3 sequences, with approximately 14% observed a single time. Material for sequencing was blood. The source of these receptors is a woman aged 40 to 50 with Graves' hyperthyroidism. The CDR3 runs from the conserved cysteine through the conserved F or W. D genes are given only for firm matches. Clone size is given for some rows only: seen once, a few or many times, or a class if the clone is expanded.

D gene,J gene,V gene,clone size,CDR3 protein,CDR3 DNA
TRBD2,TRBJ2-5,TRBV7-2,NA,CASSRSGRGEETQYF,TGTGCCAGCAGTCGCAGCGGGAGGGGTGAAGAGACCCAGTACTTC
TRBD2,TRBJ2-7,TRBV7-9,many,CASSSSGTDEQYF,TGTGCCAGCAGCTCTAGCGGGACGGACGAGCAGTACTTC
NA,TRBJ1-2,TRBV27,many,CASSTSGVGSGYTF,TGTGCCAGCAGTACCTCAGGGGTGGGTAGTGGCTACACCTTC
TRBD1,TRBJ1-1,TRBV2,NA,CASTGTGALGAFF,TGTGCCAGCACCGGGACAGGCGCTTTAGGGGCTTTCTTT
NA,TRBJ1-1,TRBV29-1,many,CSGAGVNTEAFF,TGCAGCGGTGCTGGGGTCAACACTGAAGCTTTCTTT
TRBD2,TRBJ2-7,TRBV2,many,CASSPGLAYEQYF,TGTGCCAGCAGTCCGGGACTAGCGTACGAGCAGTACTTC
NA,TRBJ2-1,TRBV18,NA,CASSPAGISYNEQFF,TGTGCCAGCTCACCGGCGGGAATCTCATACAATGAGCAGTTCTTC
NA,TRBJ2-7,TRBV20-1,few,CSARALSYSGYEQYF,TGCAGTGCTAGAGCTCTATCGTACAGTGGCTACGAGCAGTACTTC
NA,TRBJ1-2,TRBV12-3/TRBV12-4,many,CASSQTTRGYTF,TGTGCCAGCAGCCAAACTACTCGGGGCTACACCTTC
NA,TRBJ1-3,TRBV28,many,CASSLASFRGNTIYF,TGTGCCAGCAGTTTAGCCAGTTTTCGTGGAAACACCATATATTTT
NA,TRBJ2-3,TRBV3-1,many,CASSQDRYTQYF,TGTGCCAGCAGCCAAGATCGGTATACGCAGTATTTT
TRBD1,TRBJ2-5,TRBV4-1,NA,CASGSIRQGVETQYF,TGCGCCAGCGGATCGATTCGACAGGGCGTAGAGACCCAGTACTTC
TRBD2,TRBJ2-2,TRBV4-1,few,CASTRTSGRGELFF,TGCGCCAGCACCCGGACTAGCGGGAGAGGGGAGCTGTTTTTT
NA,TRBJ1-1,TRBV3-1,many,CASSYTLTEAFF,TGTGCCAGCAGCTACACCCTCACTGAAGCTTTCTTT
NA,TRBJ1-2,TRBV3-1,few,CASRQAMAGHYGYTF,TGTGCCAGCAGACAAGCTATGGCAGGGCACTATGGCTACACCTTC
TRBD2,TRBJ2-7,TRBV5-5,few,CASSAPGALGLAGDEQYF,TGTGCCAGCAGCGCCCCCGGAGCTTTGGGACTAGCGGGAGACGAGCAGTACTTC
TRBD1,TRBJ2-7,TRBV2,many,CASSELGTGSREQYF,TGTGCCAGCAGTGAACTAGGGACAGGGTCGCGAGAGCAGTACTTC
NA,TRBJ2-2,TRBV12-3/TRBV12-4,NA,CASRRATTGELFF,TGTGCCAGCAGGCGGGCCACCACCGGGGAGCTGTTTTTT
TRBD1,TRBJ2-7,TRBV20-1,few,CSARGDRGVYEQYF,TGCAGTGCTAGAGGGGACAGGGGGGTCTACGAGCAGTACTTC
NA,TRBJ1-2,TRBV9,few,CASSVGGVYGYTF,TGTGCCAGCAGCGTGGGGGGGGTCTATGGCTACACCTTC
NA,TRBJ1-3,TRBV7-8,many,CASSLGTAGNTIYF,TGTGCCAGCAGCTTAGGGACAGCAGGAAACACCATATATTTT
NA,TRBJ2-7,TRBV2,many,CASSEEFGGYEQYF,TGTGCCAGCAGTGAAGAATTCGGCGGGTACGAGCAGTACTTC
TRBD1,TRBJ1-4,TRBV25-1,few,CASSRQGYEKLFF,TGTGCCAGCAGTCGACAGGGGTATGAAAAACTGTTTTTT
NA,TRBJ2-1,TRBV24-1,few,CATSDPSGVERSYNEQFF,TGTGCCACCAGTGACCCATCGGGGGTAGAGCGGAGTTACAATGAGCAGTTCTTC
TRBD1,TRBJ2-7,TRBV14,few,CASSQDTRQGYYEQYF,TGTGCCAGCAGCCAAGATACGAGACAGGGGTACTACGAGCAGTACTTC
TRBD1,TRBJ2-3,TRBV12-3/TRBV12-4,NA,CASSKPGQGASDTQYF,TGTGCCAGCAGCAAACCCGGACAGGGGGCATCAGATACGCAGTATTTT
NA,TRBJ1-1,TRBV12-5,many,CASGHRQRTYTEAFF,TGTGCTAGTGGTCACCGACAGAGGACCTACACTGAAGCTTTCTTT
TRBD1,TRBJ1-1,TRBV12-3/TRBV12-4,many,CASSSPRQGARGSTEAFF,TGTGCCAGCAGTTCCCCGAGACAGGGGGCGAGGGGGTCGACTGAAGCTTTCTTT
NA,TRBJ1-2,TRBV28,many,CASSPTPGRPSANYGYTF,TGTGCCAGCAGCCCCACCCCGGGGCGCCCGAGTGCAAACTATGGCTACACCTTC
TRBD2,TRBJ2-3,TRBV6-4,few,CASSGGLADTQYF,TGTGCCAGCAGTGGGGGACTAGCGGATACGCAGTATTTT
NA,TRBJ2-3,TRBV7-2,NA,CASSLMNNQYF,TGTGCCAGCAGCTTAATGAATAACCAGTATTTT
TRBD1,TRBJ1-2,TRBV19,NA,CASRKTGREDGYTF,TGTGCCAGTAGGAAGACAGGGAGGGAGGATGGCTACACCTTC
NA,TRBJ1-2,TRBV11-2,many,CASSFGSTANYGYTF,TGTGCCAGCAGCTTTGGCTCGACAGCTAACTATGGCTACACCTTC